This entry features one T cell receptor beta chain sequence. Its cognate antigen is unknown. This record comes from a study of blood T cells in healthy people across ages. Study-level findings and limits: Significant beta diversity loss was already apparent by age 40, declining roughly linearly.

Next came a second PCR, run for roughly 7 to 12 cycles, which used a sample-barcoded 5' primer along with a J-beta primer mix. Any given sample supplied a minimum of 3 million CDR3-containing paired-end reads. A single record per CDR3 protein comes from TCRdb applying MiXCR to the 5' RACE reads. The table lists hundreds of thousands of distinct CDR3 sequences, roughly three fifths of them singletons. The draw of peripheral blood yielded ten milliliters from each donor. Each sample had at least 6 million PBMCs isolated. Per the germline V gene, CDR1 is SGHTA and CDR2 is FQGTGA. J lost 3 bases, V lost 5 bases, and 7 bases had no gene match. The CDR3 has 15 residues.

What was sequenced was blood. The chain recombines TRBV7-3 with TRBJ2-1, with TRBD2 matching over 7 bases. The sequence was collected from a man aged 35-49 years in good health. The CDR3 DNA reads TGTGCCAGCAGCCCTGGCGGGAGCTTCTACAATGAGCAGTTCTTC. This codes for CASSPGGSFYNEQFF.